The 15 T cell receptor beta chains presented below share a single source sample, sequenced in a study of response to subunit inactivated influenza vaccine. Each CDR3 protein is one row after TCRdb ran MiXCR on the RT-PCR reads. Of about 480,000 distinct CDR3 sequences listed, roughly 25% were seen once; the top ten hold 1.5% to 2%. The specimen was CD4+ T cells sorted from PBMCs, collected approximately 5 days after vaccination. The receptors originated from a man aged 45-60 years who received an inactivated influenza vaccine.

This clonotype has just a few counts. The rearrangement uses TRBV5-1 and TRBJ1-4, with TRBD1 matching over 8 bases. Trimming at V came to 0 bases and at J to 8 bases, leaving 6 bases not matched to a gene. In germline, CDR1 is SGHRS, CDR2 YFSETQ. The CDR3 runs 15 residues. The CDR3 region has the DNA TGCGCCAGCAGCTTGGGGCAGGGGGCACTGGAAAAACTGTTTTTT. The encoded protein is CASSLGQGALEKLFF.

The V gene is TRBV7-2, the J gene TRBJ2-2; 11 nucleotides match TRBD2. CDR1 and CDR2 (germline): SGHTA, FQGNSA. The trim removed 5 bases at V and 13 bases at J, leaving 12 bases unmatched. The CDR3 runs to 15 residues. This CDR3 reads CASSPGTSGGGRLFF. The CDR3 region has the DNA TGTGCCAGCAGCCCCGGGACTAGCGGAGGGGGTCGGCTGTTTTTT.

The chain has TRBV7-7 and TRBJ2-3, with TRBD2 identical over 9 bases. CDR1 is SSHAT, CDR2 FNYEAQ, per germline (reference sequence). This CDR3 comprises 17 residues. The ends lost 5 bases at V and 0 bases at J; junction bases unmatched: 9. The CDR3 loop reads CASSPGLAVASTDTQYF. In nucleotides, the CDR3 is TGTGCCAGCAGCCCGGGACTAGCTGTCGCTAGCACAGATACGCAGTATTTT.

The chain's CDR3 is CASSRGDSDYTF. CDR3 DNA: TGTGCCAGCAGCCGAGGGGATTCGGACTACACCTTC. This sequence joins TRBV4-2 and TRBJ1-2; TRBD1 might be the D (5 bases). Germline loops: CDR1 LGHNA, CDR2 YNFKEQ. V was trimmed by 4 bases and J by 10 bases, leaving 13 bases between them. The CDR3 totals 12 residues.

The genes are TRBV5-1 and TRBJ1-2; the match to TRBD1 covers 9 bases. The length of the CDR3 is 15 residues. Trimming took 0 bases from V and 6 from J; bases not matched to a gene: 6. Germline-derived CDR1 and CDR2 are SGHRS and YFSETQ. In DNA form, the CDR3 reads TGCGCCAGCAGCTTGGGGGACAGGGAGATCCATGGCTACACCTTC. This encodes CASSLGDREIHGYTF. The variable domain in full, with the rest retrieved from reference TRBV5-1 and TRBJ1-2, is KAGVTQTPRYLIKTRGQQVTLSCSPISGHRSVSWYQQTPGQGLQFLFEYFSETQRNKGNFPGRFSGRQFSNSRSEMNVSTLELGDSALYLCASSLGDREIHGYTFGSGTRLTVV.

The genes are TRBV12-5 and TRBJ1-2; possibly TRBD1 for D (5 bases). V was trimmed by 1 base and J by 7 bases, leaving 13 bases between them. CDR1 LGHNT and CDR2 FRNRAP come from the germline V gene. The CDR3 spans 14 residues. CDR3 amino acids: CASGLGSPGGGYTF. The CDR3 bases are TGTGCTAGTGGTTTGGGATCTCCTGGGGGTGGCTACACCTTC.

This clonotype was counted a few times. The chain is built from TRBV5-1 and TRBJ2-2; 12 bases map to TRBD2. V dropped 4 bases and J dropped 5; count of bases not matched to a gene: 6. Germline assignment: CDR1 SGHRS and CDR2 YFSETQ. The CDR3 consists of 16 residues. The CDR3 is CASSDGLAGRTGELFF. The CDR3 nucleotides read TGCGCCAGCAGCGACGGACTAGCGGGGAGAACCGGGGAGCTGTTTTTT.

This CDR3 reads CASSIVGGNTGELFF. The CDR3 coding sequence is TGTGCCAGTAGTATTGTTGGGGGAAACACCGGGGAGCTGTTTTTT. The chain combines TRBV19 with TRBJ2-2; D is perhaps TRBD1 or TRBD2 (5 bases each). The germline V gene has CDR1 LNHDA and CDR2 SQIVND (reference sequence). CDR3 length: 15 amino acids. The ends were cut back, 3 bases at V and 2 bases at J, with 10 bases in the middle. Looking up the rest from reference TRBV19 and TRBJ2-2 gives the full variable domain: DGGITQSPKYLFRKEGQNVTLSCEQNLNHDAMYWYRQDPGQGLRLIYYSQIVNDFQKGDIAEGYSVSREKKESFPLTVTSAQKNPTAFYLCASSIVGGNTGELFFGEGSRLTVL.

The J gene is TRBJ2-2, the V gene TRBV20-1, with D possibly TRBD2 on 6 matching bases. Germline-derived CDR1 and CDR2 are DFQATT and SNEGSKA (reference sequence). Trimming stripped 3 bases from V and 2 bases from J, with 10 bases between. The CDR3 sequence is 14 residues long. The CDR3 reads CSASLAVNTGELFF. The CDR3 DNA is TGCAGTGCTAGTTTAGCGGTTAACACCGGGGAGCTGTTTTTT.

The genes are TRBV11-2 and TRBJ1-1; TRBD1 matches at 9 bases. The CDR3 totals 18 residues. J gave up 0 bases and V 0 bases, and 8 bases lay outside the gene matches. CDR1 SGHAT and CDR2 FQNNGV come from the germline V gene. CDR3 in amino acids: CASSLEPWDRALNTEAFF. CDR3 nucleotide sequence: TGTGCCAGCAGCTTAGAGCCGTGGGACAGGGCTTTGAACACTGAAGCTTTCTTT.

The chain recombines TRBV6-2 or TRBV6-3 with TRBJ1-2; TRBD1 matches 9 bases. Germline CDR1 reads MNHEY; CDR2 reads SVGEGT. Trimming took 4 bases from V and 8 from J; bases not matched to a gene: 5. The length of the CDR3 is 13 residues. The CDR3 reads CASSSGQGLGYTF. CDR3 DNA sequence: TGTGCCAGCAGTTCGGGACAGGGATTGGGCTACACCTTC.

A few counts support this clonotype. J is TRBJ2-7 and V is TRBV7-9, with a weak D call TRBD1 (6 bases). Germline assignment: CDR1 SEHNR and CDR2 FQNEAQ (reference sequence). The CDR3 consists of 15 residues. V was cut by 5 bases and J by 1 base, with 15 bases left in between. CDR3 bases: TGTGCCAGCAGCCTAATTAGGGGACAATCCTACGAGCAGTACTTC. Its protein is CASSLIRGQSYEQYF.

There are a few counts of this clonotype. V usage is TRBV12-3 or TRBV12-4 and J usage is TRBJ2-3; the match to TRBD2 covers 8 bases. The CDR3 runs 18 residues. V trimming: 7 bases; J trimming: 0 bases; junction bases outside the gene matches: 15. Here the CDR3 reads CASNSLVPGGASTDTQYF. In DNA form, the CDR3 reads TGTGCCAGCAACTCTTTGGTCCCCGGGGGGGCTAGCACAGATACGCAGTATTTT.

The chain recombines TRBV6-2 or TRBV6-3 with TRBJ2-1, with 7 positions matching TRBD2. Unmatched junction bases numbered 1, after V lost 2 bases and J lost 0 bases. The CDR3 contains 15 residues. Germline V gene lookup returns CDR1 MNHEY and CDR2 SVGEGT. This chain's CDR3 is CASSYGGGSYNEQFF. The CDR3 DNA reads TGTGCCAGCAGTTACGGGGGGGGCTCCTACAATGAGCAGTTCTTC.

This clonotype was counted only a few times. The chain combines TRBV9 with TRBJ2-2; 9 bases are a match to TRBD1. Germline lookup yields CDR1 SGDLS and CDR2 YYNGEE. CDR3 length: 15 amino acids. The trim removed 6 bases at V and 6 bases at J, leaving 9 bases unmatched. CDR3 protein: CASNTGTGPAGELFF. CDR3 DNA sequence: TGTGCCAGCAATACCGGGACAGGGCCGGCCGGGGAGCTGTTTTTT.